This T cell receptor beta chain is drawn from a study of blood T cell repertoires in COVID-19. About the study: Sample material is recorded as cDNA or gDNA derived from T cells, B-cell-depleted T cells, or PBMCs.

The CDR3 extends over 16 amino acids. The trim removed 6 bases at V and 4 bases at J, leaving 10 bases unmatched. Germline V gene lookup returns CDR1 LNHDA and CDR2 SQIVND (reference sequence). Per the original data handling: Amplification with reference gene primers provided the estimates of nucleated cell counts. The data were produced by immunoSEQ multiplex PCR, yet TCRdb's version contains in-frame clones alone and is incomplete. That table gives V, J and clone size, and the DNA gave D and trimming. This sample carries under 300,000 clones, about 87% of them seen once, and the ten largest clones take 3.7%.

This receptor was taken from a woman aged 40 to 50 with acute or convalescent COVID-19. Material: peripheral blood. The V and J genes are TRBV19 and TRBJ1-4, with TRBD1 matching over 8 bases. CDR3 coding DNA: TGTGCCAGTAGGTGGACAGGGCAAAGGGTTAATGAAAAACTGTTTTTT. This encodes CASRWTGQRVNEKLFF.